This TCR beta chain appears in the sequencing data of a study of blood T cell repertoires in COVID-19. Using immunoSEQ multiplex PCR, the repertoire was profiled, and TCRdb retains in-frame clones only, with some absent. The sample has 150,000 to 200,000 clones; 82% are singletons. V shed 4 bases and J shed 1 base, with 7 bases lying between them. The CDR3 sequence is 13 residues long. This clone was picked up a small number of times. The receptor's source is a man aged 45-65 years who had recovered from COVID-19. Sample: PBMCs or T cells enriched from blood (not recorded which). This chain links TRBV12-3 or TRBV12-4 with TRBJ1-1; the D is unclear. CDR3 sequence reads: CASSYSQNTEAFF. CDR3 bases: TGTGCCAGCAGTTACAGTCAGAACACTGAAGCTTTCTTT.